What follows are 27 T cell receptor beta chains derived from one specimen sequenced in a study of CD8 T cell repertoires and HIV-1 epitope variants. Assay: immunoSEQ multiplex PCR; the TCRdb copy retains only in-frame clones and omits some. Here the sample spans about 95,000 clones, over 70% being singletons. Sequencing was performed on uncultured baseline CD8+ T cells from peripheral blood mononuclear cells (PBMCs). The receptors were sampled from a male donor with HIV.

The J gene is TRBJ2-3, the V gene TRBV5-6; D ambiguous. V dropped 4 bases and J dropped 1 base, with 4 bases sitting between them. CDR3 length: 12 residues. Germline CDR1 SGHDT, CDR2 YYEEEE. CDR3 protein: CASSGRTDTQYF. The CDR3, as DNA: TGTGCCAGCAGCGGCCGCACAGATACGCAGTATTTT.

The V and J genes are TRBV7-6 and TRBJ1-2; no reliable D call. The germline CDR1 and CDR2 sequences are SGHVS and FNYEAQ. The CDR3 has 13 amino acids. Trimming took 3 bases from V and 7 from J, leaving 12 bases between them. The CDR3 loop reads CASSLGSAGGYTF. The CDR3 DNA is TGTGCCAGCAGCTTGGGTTCCGCGGGTGGCTACACCTTC.

The chain is built from TRBV6-1 and TRBJ1-2, with 7 bases matching TRBD1. The CDR3 is 15 amino acids. The junction had 9 bases not matched to a gene; V was cut back by 0 bases and J by 8 bases. Germline CDR1 and CDR2: MNHNS and SASEGT. CDR3 DNA sequence: TGTGCCAGCAGTGAAGCGGGAGGGGGCTTTCGGGGCTACACCTTC. The encoded protein is CASSEAGGGFRGYTF.

The chain links TRBV14 to TRBJ1-1; possibly TRBD1 for D (6 bases). Looked up from germline, CDR1 is SGHDN and CDR2 is FVKESK. V dropped 0 bases and J dropped 5 bases, with 10 bases sitting between them. The CDR3 consists of 14 residues. CDR3 protein: CASSQEYRETEAFF. In nucleotides, the CDR3 is TGTGCCAGCAGCCAAGAGTACAGGGAAACTGAAGCTTTCTTT.

The gene calls are TRBV5-4 and TRBJ2-1; 14 bases are shared with TRBD2. The CDR3 sequence is 16 residues long. V gave up 4 bases and J gave up 9 bases; unmatched junction bases: 9. Germline CDR1 and CDR2: SGHNT and YYREEE (reference sequence). CDR3 DNA sequence: TGTGCCAGCAGCCCGAGACTAGCGGGAGGGCCCCGTGAGCAGTTCTTC. It is translated as CASSPRLAGGPREQFF.

This clone showed up just a few times. This chain connects TRBV23-1 to TRBJ2-2, with no clear D. TRBV23-1 is an open reading frame, and its role is uncertain. Deletions cut 2 bases from V and 1 base from J, with 17 bases between. CDR3 size: 18 residues. CDR3 sequence (DNA): TGCGCCAGCAGTCAACAGACTCCGACCCCCGGGAACACCGGGGAGCTGTTTTTT. This codes for CASSQQTPTPGNTGELFF.

This clone was recorded only once. The chain has TRBV10-2 and TRBJ2-1; D gene uncertain. CDR1 and CDR2 (germline): WSHSY, SAAADI. Trimming removed 1 base at V and 5 bases at J, with 6 bases between. This CDR3 has 13 residues. The CDR3 nucleotides read TGCGCCAGCAGTGAGTTACAAAACAATGAGCAGTTCTTC. It specifies CASSELQNNEQFF.

This clone has just a few counts. The chain's CDR3 is CASSSGLGYTF. In nucleotides, the CDR3 is TGTGCCAGCAGTTCGGGGTTGGGCTACACCTTC. The rearrangement joins TRBV27 to TRBJ1-2; D not certain. The V and J ends lost 4 bases and 8 bases respectively, with 8 bases between them. In germline, CDR1 is MNHEY, CDR2 SMNVEV (reference sequence). The CDR3 runs 11 residues.

The chain has TRBV28 and TRBJ2-4, with TRBD1 matching over 8 bases. V shed 4 bases and J 8 bases; nucleotides not matched to a gene: 10. The length of the CDR3 is 15 residues. CDR1 MDHEN and CDR2 SYDVKM come from the germline V gene. CDR3 DNA: TGTGCCAGCAGTTCCCAGGGGGCTAGGAGGCACATTCAGTACTTC. Encoded protein: CASSSQGARRHIQYF.

The chain joins TRBV7-8 to TRBJ2-7; 8 positions match TRBD2. CDR1 and CDR2 from the germline V gene are SGHVS and FQNEAQ. V was pared by 2 bases and J by 7 bases, with 13 bases of the junction left unmatched. CDR3 length equals 16 residues. CDR3 nucleotide sequence: TGTGCCAGCAGCTTATTGGGCCCGGGGGGGGGCGAGGAGCAGTACTTC. Protein: CASSLLGPGGGEEQYF.

This chain connects TRBV5-6 to TRBJ2-7; 9 positions match TRBD1. The V and J ends lost 3 bases and 1 base, in that order; junction bases with no gene match: 5. Germline V gene data show CDR1 as SGHDT and CDR2 as YYEEEE. The CDR3 runs 15 residues. CDR3 amino acids: CASSSTGGPSYEQYF. Written as DNA, the CDR3 is TGTGCCAGCAGCTCAACAGGGGGCCCTTCCTACGAGCAGTACTTC.

This clone was seen a handful of times. This chain joins TRBV6-1 and TRBJ2-7, with D unresolved. The CDR3 is 13 amino acids. Germline CDR1 MNHNS, CDR2 SASEGT. V gave up 2 bases and J gave up 4 bases, with 9 bases separating them. This CDR3 reads CASSENSPYEQYF. The CDR3 region has the DNA TGTGCCAGCAGTGAAAACAGTCCGTACGAGCAGTACTTC.

The gene calls are TRBV5-5 and TRBJ2-7, with D possibly matching TRBD1 (5 bases). Trimming took off 2 bases at V and 5 bases at J, with 14 bases between the two ends. Germline CDR1 reads SGHKS; CDR2 reads YYEKEE (reference sequence). The CDR3 covers 14 residues. The CDR3, as DNA: TGTGCCAGCAGCTTTACGACAGATTTGAACGAGCAGTACTTC. Its translation: CASSFTTDLNEQYF.

The rearrangement uses TRBV6-6 and TRBJ1-4; TRBD1 aligns across 9 bases. J was trimmed by 13 bases and V by 2 bases; bases with no gene match: 8. Germline CDR1 and CDR2: MNHNY and SVGAGI (reference sequence). The CDR3 length is 14 residues. DNA for the CDR3: TGTGCCAGCAGTTACGAAGGACAGGGGACCGGACTGTTTTTT. Translating gives CASSYEGQGTGLFF.

This chain links TRBV28 with TRBJ2-1; TRBD2 matches at 9 bases. This CDR3 has 15 residues. Trimming at V came to 4 bases and at J to 8 bases, leaving 9 bases not matched to a gene. From germline, CDR1 is MDHEN and CDR2 SYDVKM. CDR3 in DNA: TGTGCCAGCAGTTACTTAGCGGGAGCGAAAGATGAGCAGTTCTTC. Amino acids: CASSYLAGAKDEQFF.

This rearrangement joins TRBV29-1 to TRBJ2-7; 7 bases fit TRBD1. The CDR3 consists of 12 residues. V lost 6 bases to trimming and J lost 3 bases; unmatched junction nucleotides: 5. Germline loops: CDR1 SQVTM, CDR2 ANQGSEA. Here the CDR3 DNA reads TGCAGCGTCGGTCGACAGGGCTACGAGCAGTACTTC. It specifies CSVGRQGYEQYF.

The rearrangement links TRBV19 to TRBJ2-1; 9 nucleotides align to TRBD1. The CDR3 sequence is 14 residues long. Trimming removed 10 bases from V and 9 bases from J; junction bases left unmatched: 13. Germline V gene sequence: CDR1 LNHDA, CDR2 SQIVND (reference sequence). The CDR3 loop is CATKRDRDVGEQFF. Here the CDR3 DNA reads TGTGCCACAAAGCGGGACAGGGATGTAGGTGAGCAGTTCTTC.

The rearrangement links TRBV7-9 to TRBJ2-5; 10 bases fit TRBD2. Germline-derived CDR1 and CDR2 are SEHNR and FQNEAQ (reference sequence). This CDR3 comprises 18 residues. With 3 bases clipped from V and 4 bases from J, the junction kept 14 bases outside the gene matches. This chain's CDR3 is CASSFPPAGGPVTETQYF. Written as DNA, the CDR3 is TGTGCCAGCAGCTTCCCCCCAGCGGGAGGGCCCGTAACAGAGACCCAGTACTTC.

The chain is built from TRBV4-1 and TRBJ2-7, with TRBD1 identical over 10 bases. The V gene end was trimmed by 1 base and the J gene end by 7 bases; junction bases not matched to a gene: 7. The CDR3 has 15 amino acids. The germline gives CDR1 MGHRA, CDR2 YSYEKL. This CDR3 reads CASSQGGQGIWEQYF. The CDR3 nucleotides read TGCGCCAGCAGCCAAGGGGGACAGGGGATATGGGAGCAGTACTTC.

The gene calls are TRBV28 and TRBJ2-1, with 7 bases lining up with TRBD1. Germline V gene sequence: CDR1 MDHEN, CDR2 SYDVKM. This CDR3 is built from 14 residues. Trimming cost V 5 bases and J 6 bases; bases outside gene matches: 7. The CDR3 DNA sequence: TGTGCCAGCAGTCAACAGGGGTCAGGCAATGAGCAGTTCTTC. Translated: CASSQQGSGNEQFF.

Only one count was recorded for this clone. The gene calls are TRBV2 and TRBJ1-4; D is uncertain. Germline values: CDR1 SNHLY, CDR2 FYNNEI. V shed 2 bases and J shed 1 base, with 11 bases lying between them. This CDR3 contains 16 residues. The CDR3 sequence is CASSERATLTNEKLFF. Written as DNA, the CDR3 is TGTGCCAGCAGTGAAAGGGCAACTCTAACTAATGAAAAACTGTTTTTT.

This clone was observed a single time. The chain links TRBV21-1 to TRBJ2-7; the table's D call, TRBD1, has no DNA check behind it. TRBV21-1 corresponds to a pseudogene. The CDR3 is made up of 17 amino acids. This CDR3 is CASSKKGDRESSYEQYF. For the CDR3, the DNA is TGTGCCAGCAGCAAAAAAGGGGACAGGGAAAGCTCCTACGAGCAGTACTTC.

The V call is TRBV13, the J call TRBJ1-1; D is uncertain. V was cut by 8 bases and J by 1 base, with 14 bases left in between. The CDR3 is 14 residues long. CDR1 and CDR2 (germline): PRHDT, FYEKMQ (reference sequence). The DNA of the CDR3 is TGTGCCAGCGATGAGGGTTCGGGGAACACTGAAGCTTTCTTT. This codes for CASDEGSGNTEAFF.

The V and J genes are TRBV7-9 and TRBJ2-2; the D call may be TRBD1 or TRBD2 (5 bases each). Looked up from germline, CDR1 is SEHNR and CDR2 is FQNEAQ (reference sequence). The CDR3 contains 13 residues. Trimming stripped 2 bases from V and 5 bases from J, with 6 bases between. Here the CDR3 reads CASSLWGTGELFF. The DNA of the CDR3 is TGTGCCAGCAGCTTATGGGGGACCGGGGAGCTGTTTTTT.

The chain couples TRBV7-2 to TRBJ2-7; D might be TRBD1 (5 bases). V was pared by 5 bases and J by 1 base, with 15 bases between. This CDR3 is built from 15 residues. Germline-derived CDR1 and CDR2 are SGHTA and FQGNSA. This chain's CDR3 is CASSIQQALSYEQYF. The CDR3 DNA reads TGTGCCAGCAGCATTCAACAGGCTCTTTCCTACGAGCAGTACTTC.

CDR3 nucleotide sequence: TGTGCCAGCAGTCCCCCCGCAGGTCCCATTGAAGCTTTCTTT. Its protein is CASSPPAGPIEAFF. The genes are TRBV28 and TRBJ1-1; D remains ambiguous. CDR3 size: 14 residues. Germline V gene data show CDR1 as MDHEN and CDR2 as SYDVKM. Trimming cost V 5 bases and J 7 bases, with 17 bases left between them. The full variable domain, rest sourced from reference TRBV28 and TRBJ1-1, is DVKVTQSSRYLVKRTGEKVFLECVQDMDHENMFWYRQDPGLGLRLIYFSYDVKMKEKGDIPEGYSVSREKKERFSLILESASTNQTSMYLCASSPPAGPIEAFFGQGTRLTVV.

This chain links TRBV14 with TRBJ1-6; D not certain. The germline V gene encodes CDR1 SGHDN and CDR2 FVKESK. Trimming pared 5 bases from V and 13 bases from J, leaving 15 bases between. This CDR3 is 13 amino acids long. CDR3 in amino acids: CASSSIPGSPLHF. The CDR3 region has the DNA TGTGCCAGCAGCTCAATTCCGGGTTCCCCCCTCCACTTT.